This T cell receptor beta chain originates from a study of beta chain features in type 1 diabetes. Per germline, CDR1 SGHTA and CDR2 FQGNSA. The CDR3 has 16 amino acids. After removal of 5 bases from V and 1 base from J, the junction contained 4 bases not matched to a gene. What was sequenced were expressed TCRB transcripts, since all of the isolated RNA had been reverse transcribed. Clones were sequenced by immunoSEQ multiplex PCR, and TCRdb holds only the in-frame ones, with some missing. The data contain fewer than 200,000 clones, about 8.5% of them singletons. The TCR comes from a man aged 18 to 29 in good health. V usage is TRBV7-2 and J usage is TRBJ2-2; 10 bases agree with TRBD1. Sample: central memory CD4+ T cells from blood. Here the CDR3 reads CASSKGTGENTGELFF. Written as DNA, the CDR3 is TGTGCCAGCAGCAAGGGGACAGGGGAGAACACCGGGGAGCTGTTTTTT.